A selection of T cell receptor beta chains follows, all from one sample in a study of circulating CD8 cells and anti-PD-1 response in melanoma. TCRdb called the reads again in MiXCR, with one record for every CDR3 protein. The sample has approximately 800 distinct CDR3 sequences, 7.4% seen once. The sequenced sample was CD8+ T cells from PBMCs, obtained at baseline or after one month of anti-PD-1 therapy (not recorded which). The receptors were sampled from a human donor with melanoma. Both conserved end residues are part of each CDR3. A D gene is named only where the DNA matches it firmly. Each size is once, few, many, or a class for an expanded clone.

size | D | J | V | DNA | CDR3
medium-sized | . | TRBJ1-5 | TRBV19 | TGTGCCAGTAGTACACGATGGTACCAGCCCCAGCATTTT | CASSTRWYQPQHF
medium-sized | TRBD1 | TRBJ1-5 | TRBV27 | TGTGCCAGCAGTTCCGGGACAGTCAATCAGCCCCAGCATTTT | CASSSGTVNQPQHF
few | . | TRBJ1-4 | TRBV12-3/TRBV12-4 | TGTGCCAGCAGTCCACGACGTGGTAATGAAAAACTGTTTTTT | CASSPRRGNEKLFF
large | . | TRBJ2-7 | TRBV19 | TGTGCCAGTAGTATAGGGTGGAACGAGCAGTACTTC | CASSIGWNEQYF
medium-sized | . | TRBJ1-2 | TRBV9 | TGTGCCAGCAGCGTAGACCAGCGACAGGTCTATGGCTACACCTTC | CASSVDQRQVYGYTF
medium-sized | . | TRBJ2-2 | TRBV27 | TGTGCCAGCAGTAATACCGGGGAGCTGTTTTTT | CASSNTGELFF